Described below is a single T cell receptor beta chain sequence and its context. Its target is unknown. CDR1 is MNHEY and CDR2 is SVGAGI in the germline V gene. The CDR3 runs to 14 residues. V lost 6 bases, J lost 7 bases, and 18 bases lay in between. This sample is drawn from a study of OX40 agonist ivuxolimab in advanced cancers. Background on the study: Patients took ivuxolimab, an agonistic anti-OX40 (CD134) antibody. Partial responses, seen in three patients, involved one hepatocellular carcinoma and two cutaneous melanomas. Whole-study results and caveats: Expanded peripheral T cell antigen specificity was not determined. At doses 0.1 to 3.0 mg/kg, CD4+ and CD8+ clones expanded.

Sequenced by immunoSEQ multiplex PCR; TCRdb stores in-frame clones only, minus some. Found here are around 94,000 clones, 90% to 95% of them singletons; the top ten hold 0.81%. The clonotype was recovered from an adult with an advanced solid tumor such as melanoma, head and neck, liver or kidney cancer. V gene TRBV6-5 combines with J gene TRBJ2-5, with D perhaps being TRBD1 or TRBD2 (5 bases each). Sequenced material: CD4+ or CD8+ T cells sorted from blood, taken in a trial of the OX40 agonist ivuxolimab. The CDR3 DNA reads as TGTGCCAGCAGAACCGGGACCGCTATAGGGACCCAGTACTTC. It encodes CASRTGTAIGTQYF.